These 10 T cell receptor beta chains were all obtained from the same sample, sequenced in a study of blood T cell repertoires in COVID-19. TCRdb keeps only in-frame clones here, not all; method: immunoSEQ multiplex PCR. Here the sample spans over 130,000 clones, 88% being singletons. The sequenced sample consisted of peripheral blood. The receptors come from a human donor with COVID-19, enrolled during active disease. The donor label of this sample is uncertain.

The gene calls are TRBV18 and TRBJ1-2, with TRBD1 identical over 8 bases. The J segment lost 6 bases and the V segment lost 2 bases, leaving 8 bases of the junction unmatched. Germline values: CDR1 KGHSH, CDR2 LQKENI. The CDR3 extends over 15 amino acids. The CDR3 bases are TGTGCCAGCTCACCAGCGACAGGGGAGTTTAATGGCTACACCTTC. Translated, it gives CASSPATGEFNGYTF.

The rearrangement joins TRBV12-5 to TRBJ2-4; tentatively, D is TRBD1 (6 bases). V lost 1 base and J 5 bases, leaving 24 bases between the germline ends. Germline CDR1 and CDR2: LGHNT and FRNRAP. This CDR3 contains 19 residues. The CDR3 bases are TGTGCTAGTGGTTTGGAAACCCCACAGGGCCCTACCGTTCAAAACATTCAGTACTTC. The encoded protein is CASGLETPQGPTVQNIQYF.

The chain employs TRBV19 and TRBJ2-7, with D perhaps TRBD2 (6 bases). The CDR3 contains 17 residues. CDR1 is LNHDA, CDR2 SQIVND, per germline (reference sequence). The V end was cut by 5 bases, the J end by 4 bases, with 24 bases between. CDR3 nucleotide sequence: TGTGCCAGTAGTCCCGGGACGGACTATTATAGTCCGTACGAGCAGTACTTC. It is translated as CASSPGTDYYSPYEQYF.

This sequence joins TRBV29-1 and TRBJ1-2; tentatively, D is TRBD1 (6 bases). The CDR3 loop spans 13 amino acids. Germline CDR1 reads SQVTM; CDR2 reads ANQGSEA. Trimming removed 1 base at V and 5 bases at J, with 11 bases between. The CDR3 bases are TGCAGCGTTGAAGGGGGGCTGCCATATGGCTACACCTTC. It yields the protein CSVEGGLPYGYTF.

The chain recombines TRBV5-5 with TRBJ2-7; 11 nucleotides align to TRBD1. Germline V gene lookup returns CDR1 SGHKS and CDR2 YYEKEE (reference sequence). There are 15 residues in the CDR3. The trim removed 3 bases at V and 2 bases at J, leaving 4 bases unmatched. The CDR3 reads CASSSPGQGAYEQYF. The DNA of the CDR3 is TGTGCCAGCAGCTCACCGGGACAGGGGGCCTACGAGCAGTACTTC.

V usage is TRBV7-9 and J usage is TRBJ1-3; D gene uncertain. CDR1 and CDR2 (germline): SEHNR, FQNEAQ (reference sequence). Trimming took off 5 bases at V and 0 bases at J, with 8 bases between the two ends. This CDR3 comprises 14 residues. The CDR3 sequence is CASSRLGSGNTIYF. CDR3 sequence (DNA): TGTGCCAGCAGCCGACTGGGCTCTGGAAACACCATATATTTT.

This clone was seen once. In DNA form, the CDR3 reads TGTGCCAGCAGCGCCCGGGACAGGGGTAACTATGGCTACACCTTC. Amino acid sequence: CASSARDRGNYGYTF. This sequence joins TRBV11-2 and TRBJ1-2; 10 bases match TRBD1. From germline, CDR1 is SGHAT and CDR2 FQNNGV. V gave up 5 bases and J gave up 1 base; unmatched junction bases: 4. The CDR3 runs 15 residues.

V and J are TRBV5-1 and TRBJ1-1, with D tentatively TRBD1 (5 bases). The CDR3 is 15 amino acids. V was cut by 3 bases and J by 0 bases, with 12 bases left in between. The germline V gene has CDR1 SGHRS and CDR2 YFSETQ. The CDR3 DNA follows: TGCGCCAGCAGCTGGGGGGGAGATATGAACACTGAAGCTTTCTTT. Translated: CASSWGGDMNTEAFF.

The rearrangement joins TRBV28 to TRBJ1-6, with 8 positions matching TRBD1. After removal of 8 bases from V and 10 bases from J, the junction contained 10 bases not matched to a gene. This CDR3 region has 14 residues. From germline, CDR1 is MDHEN and CDR2 SYDVKM. Written as DNA, the CDR3 is TGTGCCAGCGGCGGACAGGGTGATTACTCACCCCTCCACTTT. Its protein is CASGGQGDYSPLHF.

This rearrangement joins TRBV6-6 to TRBJ1-1; a possible D gene is TRBD1 (6 bases). V lost 0 bases, J lost 1 base, and 9 bases lay in between. The germline V gene encodes CDR1 MNHNY and CDR2 SVGAGI (reference sequence). This CDR3 spans 15 amino acids. Here the CDR3 reads CASSYSARGNTEAFF. The CDR3 DNA reads TGTGCCAGCAGTTACTCGGCCAGGGGGAACACTGAAGCTTTCTTT.